The 32 T cell receptor beta chains in this list originate from one sample, sequenced in a study of T cells after yellow fever vaccination (dated by TCRdb to the late 2010s). Libraries were made using 5' RACE. The sequencer was an Illumina HiSeq 2500. TCRdb handled the public reads itself, with Q25 trimming in fastp and clone calling in MiXCR, and kept productive beta chains. One record per CDR3 amino acid sequence lists the most common genes and DNA. The sample table contains some 100,000 distinct CDR3 sequences; only one count was recorded for roughly 7.9% of them. The ten largest account for approximately 2.7% of the sample. What the treatment or condition label conveys for this sample: live attenuated yellow fever vaccine strain. The sample was CD4+ T cells sorted from PBMCs, taken 35 to 50 days after the first yellow fever vaccination. All receptors come from a man younger than 35 who received the YFV17D yellow fever vaccine.

This clonotype was picked up many times. The chain employs TRBV10-3 and TRBJ2-3, with D maybe TRBD1 (6 bases). Germline lookup yields CDR1 ENHRY and CDR2 SYGVKD. CDR3 length: 15 residues. Trimming left V 5 bases short and J 0 bases short, with 12 bases between. CDR3 sequence: CAISTGTTSTDTQYF. The DNA of the CDR3 is TGTGCCATCAGTACTGGGACAACTAGCACAGATACGCAGTATTTT.

This clonotype was observed many times. This chain joins TRBV7-2 and TRBJ2-3; the D is unclear. Germline CDR1 and CDR2: SGHTA and FQGNSA. Trimming shortened V by 5 bases and J by 4 bases, and 13 bases separated the two germline ends. The CDR3 loop spans 14 amino acids. The CDR3 sequence is CASSRPVGADTQYF. The CDR3 DNA sequence: TGTGCCAGCAGCAGACCGGTGGGCGCAGATACGCAGTATTTT.

This clonotype has ten or more counts. This chain uses TRBV24-1 with TRBJ2-3; D ambiguous. V lost 2 bases to trimming and J lost 5 bases, with 13 bases between them. The V gene's germline CDR1 is KGHDR and CDR2 SFDVKD. The CDR3 has 15 amino acids. The CDR3 region is CATSDSSSAGDTQYF. The CDR3, as DNA: TGTGCCACCAGTGATTCATCCTCAGCCGGAGATACGCAGTATTTT.

This clonotype was observed many times. The chain couples TRBV5-1 to TRBJ2-2; 7 bases map to TRBD2. J gave up 3 bases and V 4 bases, and 6 bases lay outside the gene matches. Germline loops: CDR1 SGHRS, CDR2 YFSETQ. The CDR3 contains 15 residues. The CDR3 protein is CASSPGREDTGELFF. The CDR3 DNA is TGCGCCAGCAGCCCGGGGAGGGAGGACACCGGGGAGCTGTTTTTT.

At least ten counts were recorded for this clonotype. In DNA, the CDR3 is TGTGCCAGCAGCTTAAATGCGAGAGGACTGGGCCTAACTTTCTTT. This gives the protein CASSLNARGLGLTFF. The V call is TRBV7-8, the J call TRBJ1-1, with no clear D. V was pared by 2 bases and J by 12 bases, with 22 bases between. Per the germline V gene, CDR1 is SGHVS and CDR2 is FQNEAQ. The CDR3 length is 15 residues. Full variable domain (outside the CDR3, taken from reference TRBV7-8 and TRBJ1-1): GAGVSQSPRYKVAKRGQDVALRCDPISGHVSLFWYQQALGQGPEFLTYFQNEAQLDKSGLPSDRFFAERPEGSVSTLKIQRTQQEDSAVYLCASSLNARGLGLTFFGQGTRLTVV.

J is TRBJ2-7 and V is TRBV4-2; 11 bases match TRBD1. J was trimmed by 3 bases and V by 5 bases; bases with no gene match: 6. CDR3 length equals 15 residues. The germline V gene encodes CDR1 LGHNA and CDR2 YNFKEQ. The CDR3 spells CASSTQGTGGYEQYF. CDR3 in DNA: TGTGCCAGCAGCACCCAAGGGACAGGGGGCTACGAGCAGTACTTC.

This clonotype was observed many times. The gene calls are TRBV4-3 and TRBJ2-3, with D hard to call. The CDR3 has 15 amino acids. Germline lookup yields CDR1 LGHNA and CDR2 YSLEER. V was shortened by 0 bases and J by 4 bases, with 11 bases between the two germline ends. The CDR3 coding sequence is TGCGCCAGCAGCCAAGAGCCCCTTATCTCAGATACGCAGTATTTT. Protein: CASSQEPLISDTQYF.

There are many counts of this clonotype. One junction end disagrees with the germline gene, perhaps due to a read error. The chain combines TRBV20-1 with TRBJ2-3, with 11 bases matching TRBD2. Germline loops: CDR1 DFQATT, CDR2 SNEGSKA (reference sequence). The length of the CDR3 is 12 residues. The CDR3 spells CSANDLAGGRNF. Written as DNA, the CDR3 is TGCAGTGCTAACGACTTAGCGGGGGGGCGGAATTTT.

This clonotype was counted ten times or more. The chain uses TRBV18 and TRBJ1-5; D is perhaps TRBD1 (5 bases). CDR1 and CDR2 (germline): KGHSH, LQKENI. V shed 1 base and J shed 6 bases, with 16 bases lying between them. CDR3 length: 16 amino acids. CDR3 loop: CASSPLSRQSGQPQHF. CDR3 nucleotides: TGTGCCAGCTCACCACTGTCTCGACAGAGCGGTCAGCCCCAGCATTTT.

This clonotype was recorded many times. This chain links TRBV10-3 with TRBJ2-5; maybe TRBD1 (6 bases). The ends were cut back, 5 bases at V and 1 base at J, with 11 bases in the middle. The CDR3 totals 14 residues. Germline V lookup: CDR1 ENHRY, CDR2 SYGVKD. This CDR3 is CAISRQGPQETQYF. The CDR3 DNA is TGTGCCATCAGTCGGCAGGGGCCCCAAGAGACCCAGTACTTC.

In this sample, this clonotype turned up many times. This sequence joins TRBV5-1 and TRBJ1-3; D is uncertain. CDR3 size: 15 residues. With 5 bases removed from V and 0 bases from J, the gap between germline ends came to 12 bases. The germline V gene encodes CDR1 SGHRS and CDR2 YFSETQ. CDR3 bases: TGCGCCAGCAGAGGGCAGCCGAACTCTGGAAACACCATATATTTT. Translated, it gives CASRGQPNSGNTIYF.

The table lists this clonotype with many counts. The J gene is TRBJ1-1, the V gene TRBV4-1; 9 bases agree with TRBD1. V was clipped by 2 bases and J by 11 bases; unmatched bases: 6. The CDR3 consists of 13 residues. Germline CDR1 is MGHRA and CDR2 is YSYEKL. The CDR3 nucleotides read TGCGCCAGCAGCCAACAACAGGGGGCGGGGGCTTTCTTT. Its translation is CASSQQQGAGAFF.

This clonotype has ten or more counts. The chain links TRBV7-2 to TRBJ2-7, with 10 bases that match TRBD1. V shed 1 base and J 8 bases; nucleotides not matched to a gene: 2. Germline values: CDR1 SGHTA, CDR2 FQGNSA. The CDR3 totals 13 residues. CDR3 sequence reads: CASSLGTGGKQYF. The CDR3 DNA is TGTGCCAGCAGCTTAGGGACAGGGGGTAAGCAGTACTTC. Combining the CDR3 with reference TRBV7-2 and TRBJ2-7 gives the whole variable domain GAGVSQSPSNKVTEKGKDVELRCDPISGHTALYWYRQSLGQGLEFLIYFQGNSAPDKSGLPSDRFSAERTGGSVSTLTIQRTQQEDSAVYLCASSLGTGGKQYFGPGTRLTVT.

This clonotype was counted many times. The rearrangement links TRBV6-5 to TRBJ2-3; 15 nucleotides align to TRBD2. Germline-derived CDR1 and CDR2 are MNHEY and SVGAGI. The CDR3 totals 17 residues. The junction had 5 bases not matched to a gene; V was cut back by 6 bases and J by 1 base. DNA of the CDR3: TGTGCCAGCAGCCGCGGGACTAGCGGGGGGCGCACAGATACGCAGTATTTT. This encodes CASSRGTSGGRTDTQYF.

This clonotype was observed many times. J is TRBJ2-5 and V is TRBV7-8; a weak D match, TRBD2 (6 bases). V was pared by 5 bases and J by 5 bases, with 18 bases between. The V gene's germline CDR1 is SGHVS and CDR2 FQNEAQ. This CDR3 has 15 amino acids. CDR3 protein: CASSIRDFITETQYF. CDR3 nucleotide sequence: TGTGCCAGCAGCATCCGGGACTTCATCACGGAGACCCAGTACTTC.

The rearrangement joins TRBV3-1 to TRBJ1-4, with TRBD1 matching 7 bases. This CDR3 contains 14 residues. V shed 4 bases, J shed 8 bases, and the junction held 7 bases outside the gene matches. CDR1 and CDR2 from the germline V gene are LGHDT and YNNKEL (reference sequence). CDR3 region: CASSPTGTPEKLFF. CDR3 nucleotide sequence: TGTGCCAGCAGCCCGACAGGGACCCCCGAAAAACTGTTTTTT.

At least ten counts were recorded for this clonotype. The rearrangement links TRBV7-8 to TRBJ2-3; 12 bases match TRBD2. Germline V gene sequence: CDR1 SGHVS, CDR2 FQNEAQ. The CDR3 is 15 residues long. Trimming took 7 bases from V and 6 from J; bases not matched to a gene: 8. CDR3 DNA sequence: TGTGCCAGCACCCTAGCGGGGGGGCGGTCGGATACGCAGTATTTT. Its translation is CASTLAGGRSDTQYF.

There are many counts of this clonotype. The chain combines TRBV5-5 with TRBJ1-1, with no clear D. CDR3 length: 12 residues. The germline V gene encodes CDR1 SGHKS and CDR2 YYEKEE (reference sequence). The germline V and J ends were trimmed by 2 bases and 7 bases, with 9 bases remaining between them. DNA for the CDR3: TGTGCCAGCAGCTTCGTCCGGAATGAAGCTTTCTTT. This translates into CASSFVRNEAFF.

This clonotype was seen only a few times. The DNA of the CDR3 is TGCGCCAGCAGCCCACGGACAGTCCCTTGGGAAAGGGCCAACGTCCTGACTTTC. It codes for CASSPRTVPWERANVLTF. J is TRBJ2-6 and V is TRBV5-1, with D maybe TRBD1 (6 bases). Trimming stripped 4 bases from V and 5 bases from J, with 22 bases between. This CDR3 is built from 18 residues. Germline CDR1 and CDR2: SGHRS and YFSETQ.

This clonotype was seen many times. The rearrangement uses TRBV5-1 and TRBJ2-5; TRBD2 agrees at 7 bases. This CDR3 comprises 16 residues. From germline, CDR1 is SGHRS and CDR2 YFSETQ. Losses at the gene ends were 4 bases for V and 3 bases for J; bases not matched to a gene: 12. The CDR3 DNA sequence: TGCGCCAGCAGCCTTGGAAGTTCTAGCGGAGAAGAGACCCAGTACTTC. Residues: CASSLGSSSGEETQYF. Full variable domain (rest looked up from reference TRBV5-1 and TRBJ2-5): KAGVTQTPRYLIKTRGQQVTLSCSPISGHRSVSWYQQTPGQGLQFLFEYFSETQRNKGNFPGRFSGRQFSNSRSEMNVSTLELGDSALYLCASSLGSSSGEETQYFGPGTRLLVL.

This clonotype was found many times. The V call is TRBV27, the J call TRBJ2-1; the match to TRBD1 covers 7 bases. This CDR3 is built from 15 residues. Germline lookup yields CDR1 MNHEY and CDR2 SMNVEV (reference sequence). J was trimmed by 1 base and V by 2 bases; bases with no gene match: 2. In DNA, the CDR3 is TGTGCCAGCAGTTTAAAGGGACAGTCCTACAATGAGCAGTTCTTC. Protein sequence: CASSLKGQSYNEQFF.

Ten or more counts support this clonotype. The V and J genes are TRBV20-1 and TRBJ2-1, with 11 bases identical to TRBD2. The germline V gene encodes CDR1 DFQATT and CDR2 SNEGSKA (reference sequence). V shed 4 bases, J shed 8 bases, and the junction held 10 bases outside the gene matches. The CDR3 totals 15 residues. The CDR3 spells CSAIGMPTSGDEQFF. The CDR3 DNA reads TGCAGTGCTATTGGGATGCCGACTAGCGGGGATGAGCAGTTCTTC.

This clonotype was detected a few times. The genes are TRBV2 and TRBJ1-2; 8 bases map to TRBD1. CDR1 and CDR2 from the germline V gene are SNHLY and FYNNEI. V trimming: 6 bases; J trimming: 14 bases; junction bases outside the gene matches: 11. The CDR3 has 12 residues. CDR3: CASRDPGTGWTF. CDR3 nucleotide sequence: TGTGCCAGCAGGGACCCCGGGACAGGCTGGACCTTC.

This clonotype has ten or more counts. V usage is TRBV7-2 and J usage is TRBJ1-3; 7 nucleotides align to TRBD1. V was clipped by 5 bases and J by 3 bases; unmatched bases: 4. The CDR3 consists of 14 residues. Germline CDR1 and CDR2: SGHTA and FQGNSA. This CDR3 is CASSITGDGNTIYF. Here the CDR3 DNA reads TGTGCCAGCAGCATCACAGGGGATGGAAACACCATATATTTT.

This clonotype was seen at least ten times. The chain uses TRBV7-2 and TRBJ2-5, with D perhaps matching TRBD1 (5 bases). Germline V gives CDR1 SGHTA, CDR2 FQGNSA. This CDR3 has 15 amino acids. Trimming cost V 5 bases and J 5 bases, with 18 bases left between them. The CDR3 DNA reads as TGTGCCAGCAGCCCGCGGACACAGCTATGGGAGACCCAGTACTTC. Translated: CASSPRTQLWETQYF.

The chain carries TRBV7-2 and TRBJ1-2; D is unclear. CDR1 is SGHTA, CDR2 FQGNSA, per germline. The CDR3 totals 13 residues. Trimming cost V 4 bases and J 4 bases, with 10 bases left between them. The CDR3 nucleotides are TGTGCCAGCAGCTCACCTAGACCCTATGGCTACACCTTC. Its protein product is CASSSPRPYGYTF.

This clonotype was picked up many times. This sequence joins TRBV11-2 and TRBJ1-4; D is uncertain. The V end was cut by 5 bases, the J end by 2 bases, with 21 bases between. Germline V lookup: CDR1 SGHAT, CDR2 FQNNGV. The CDR3 sequence is 18 residues long. Written as DNA, the CDR3 is TGTGCCAGCAGCCCTAACCGTGGCTCCTGGTCCACTAATGAAAAACTGTTTTTT. It specifies CASSPNRGSWSTNEKLFF.

This clonotype has at least ten counts. The chain carries TRBV2 and TRBJ2-3; 11 bases fit TRBD1. V shed 7 bases, J shed 4 bases, and the junction held 7 bases outside the gene matches. Germline-derived CDR1 and CDR2 are SNHLY and FYNNEI. The length of the CDR3 is 15 residues. In DNA form, the CDR3 reads TGTGCCAGCAAGCGGGGGACAGGGGGTGCAGATACGCAGTATTTT. It encodes CASKRGTGGADTQYF.

This clonotype was detected ten times or more. The chain joins TRBV15 to TRBJ2-5; the D is unclear. Germline CDR1 and CDR2: LNHNV and YYDKDF (reference sequence). V shed 0 bases and J shed 0 bases, with 8 bases lying between them. CDR3 length: 15 amino acids. The CDR3 loop reads CATSRDTAYQETQYF. The DNA of the CDR3 is TGTGCCACCAGCAGAGATACCGCGTACCAAGAGACCCAGTACTTC.

The J gene is TRBJ2-3, the V gene TRBV20-1; 7 bases line up with TRBD2. Germline values: CDR1 DFQATT, CDR2 SNEGSKA (reference sequence). The CDR3 is made up of 21 amino acids. With V trimmed by 1 base and J by 3 bases, 25 bases remained unmatched. The chain's CDR3 is CSARGVLGKGRGVGRTDTQYF. The CDR3 DNA reads TGCAGTGCTAGAGGCGTTTTGGGCAAAGGACGGGGGGTGGGGCGGACAGATACGCAGTATTTT.

The rearrangement joins TRBV4-2 to TRBJ1-1; 7 bases fit TRBD1. V was pared by 0 bases and J by 1 base, with 11 bases of the junction left unmatched. Germline CDR1 LGHNA, CDR2 YNFKEQ. The CDR3 sequence is 18 residues long. The CDR3 sequence is CASSQDQGQGVGNTEAFF. The DNA of the CDR3 is TGTGCCAGCAGCCAAGATCAGGGGCAGGGGGTCGGGAACACTGAAGCTTTCTTT.

J is TRBJ1-6 and V is TRBV12-3 or TRBV12-4, with D hard to call. The CDR3 runs 12 residues. V shed 2 bases and J shed 15 bases, with 11 bases lying between them. DNA for the CDR3: TGTGCCAGCAGTTTATTTCCTGTTAACCTCCACTTT. As protein: CASSLFPVNLHF.